The present entry profiles one TCR beta chain with its context. Sequencing was performed with immunoSEQ multiplex PCR; in TCRdb, only in-frame clones are kept and a portion is missing. The sample has 150,000 to 200,000 clones; over 75% are singletons. This specimen comes from a study of blood T cell repertoires in COVID-19. Study summary: Sites in the United States, Italy and Spain provided acute and convalescent COVID-19 samples. From T cells, B-cell-depleted T cells, or PBMCs came the material, which was cDNA or gDNA.

Germline-derived CDR1 and CDR2 are LGHDT and YNNKEL (reference sequence). The ends lost 4 bases at V and 5 bases at J; junction bases unmatched: 6. The CDR3 spans 17 residues. The TCR was taken from a woman older than 75 with acute or convalescent COVID-19. The specimen was peripheral blood. This rearrangement joins TRBV3-1 (or the pseudogene TRBV3-2) to TRBJ2-3; 16 nucleotides agree with TRBD2. CDR3 protein: CASSRGTSGRVIDTQYF. The CDR3 coding sequence is TGTGCCAGCAGCCGGGGGACTAGCGGGAGGGTGATAGATACGCAGTATTTT.